The 30 T cell receptor beta chains reported below all come from one sample, sequenced in a study of radiation and T cells in renal cell carcinoma. The method was immunoSEQ multiplex PCR; TCRdb's version includes in-frame clones alone and lacks a portion of them. Altogether 65,000 or so clones are present, 70% to 80% being singletons, with the ten largest covering over 5.5%. This sample's time point: blood 4 weeks post-SBRT, at nephrectomy. Regarding treatment: 15 Gy SBRT to primary tumor, nephrectomy 4 weeks later. This sample comprised blood, obtained from a patient whose treatment included radiotherapy and nephrectomy. The receptor source for this set is a man in his 60s with renal cell carcinoma.

CDR3 DNA: TGTGCCAGCAGCTTAGGGGAACAGGGGCCCTACAATGAGCAGTTCTTC. This translates into CASSLGEQGPYNEQFF. V usage is TRBV11-3 and J usage is TRBJ2-1; TRBD1 matches 7 bases. The V gene end was trimmed by 1 base and the J gene end by 2 bases; junction bases not matched to a gene: 5. Germline CDR1 SGHNT, CDR2 YENEEA. The CDR3 sequence is 16 residues long.

The V call is TRBV7-9, the J call TRBJ2-7, with D uncertain. Germline assignment: CDR1 SEHNR and CDR2 FQNEAQ (reference sequence). V dropped 5 bases and J dropped 3 bases, with 17 bases sitting between them. The CDR3 loop spans 15 amino acids. The CDR3 DNA follows: TGTGCCAGCAGCGGAAACTCGGACGGTAACTACGAGCAGTACTTC. Its translation is CASSGNSDGNYEQYF. The variable domain in full, completed from reference TRBV7-9 and TRBJ2-7, reads DTGVSQNPRHKITKRGQNVTFRCDPISEHNRLYWYRQTLGQGPEFLTYFQNEAQLEKSRLLSDRFSAERPKGSFSTLEIQRTEQGDSAMYLCASSGNSDGNYEQYFGPGTRLTVT.

The V call is TRBV30, the J call TRBJ2-7; 9 bases fit TRBD1. J lost 0 bases, V lost 1 base, and 7 bases had no gene match. The CDR3 is 16 amino acids. Germline V gene lookup returns CDR1 GTSNPN and CDR2 SVGIG (reference sequence). This CDR3 reads CAWSGLGQGYSYEQYF. In DNA, the CDR3 is TGTGCCTGGAGTGGTCTGGGACAGGGATACTCCTACGAGCAGTACTTC.

The V call is TRBV18, the J call TRBJ1-1; the D gene is possibly TRBD1 (5 bases). Trimming stripped 4 bases from V and 0 bases from J, with 18 bases between. The CDR3 is 17 residues long. Germline V gene sequence: CDR1 KGHSH, CDR2 LQKENI. CDR3 sequence (DNA): TGTGCCAGCTCACTTCTGGGGACTAGGGTGTTGAACACTGAAGCTTTCTTT. Amino acid sequence: CASSLLGTRVLNTEAFF. Full variable domain (outside the CDR3, taken from reference TRBV18 and TRBJ1-1): NAGVMQNPRHLVRRRGQEARLRCSPMKGHSHVYWYRQLPEEGLKFMVYLQKENIIDESGMPKERFSAEFPKEGPSILRIQQVVRGDSAAYFCASSLLGTRVLNTEAFFGQGTRLTVV.

The rearrangement joins TRBV11-3 to TRBJ2-5, with 9 bases fitting TRBD2. V dropped 4 bases and J dropped 5; count of bases not matched to a gene: 8. The CDR3 is 15 amino acids. Germline V CDR1 and CDR2: SGHNT, YENEEA. For the CDR3, the DNA is TGTGCCAGCAGCTGGGGGGTAGCGGGAGAGGAGACCCAGTACTTC. The encoded protein is CASSWGVAGEETQYF.

This clone was seen a handful of times. A junction end diverges from the germline sequence, so it may reflect a read error. This rearrangement joins TRBV11-3 to TRBJ2-1; D is unresolved. This CDR3 has 14 amino acids. The germline CDR1 and CDR2 sequences are SGHNT and YENEEA. For the CDR3, the DNA is TGTGCCAGCAGCTTCCGGGCCTCCAACAATGAGCAGTTCTTC. The encoded protein is CASSFRASNNEQFF.

This chain links TRBV7-2 with TRBJ1-2; D remains ambiguous. Trimming shortened V by 3 bases and J by 5 bases, and 10 bases separated the two germline ends. Germline V gene sequence: CDR1 SGHTA, CDR2 FQGNSA. The length of the CDR3 is 13 residues. This chain's CDR3 is CASSFGAGYGYTF. The CDR3 coding sequence is TGTGCCAGCAGCTTCGGCGCGGGTTATGGCTACACCTTC.

The sample holds a few counts of this clone. V usage is TRBV7-2 and J usage is TRBJ1-4, with D uncertain. Germline V gene lookup returns CDR1 SGHTA and CDR2 FQGNSA. V lost 3 bases and J lost 10, with 6 bases in between. The CDR3 runs 11 residues. The CDR3 loop is CASSLVGKLFF. CDR3 nucleotides: TGTGCCAGCAGCTTGGTGGGAAAACTGTTTTTT.

This chain uses TRBV5-1 with TRBJ1-2; no reliable D call. CDR3 length: 12 residues. Deletions cut 5 bases from V and 4 bases from J, with 9 bases between. Germline values: CDR1 SGHRS, CDR2 YFSETQ. CDR3 protein: CASRLGFYGYTF. Written as DNA, the CDR3 is TGCGCCAGCAGGCTAGGCTTCTATGGCTACACCTTC. The entire variable domain, with the rest obtained from reference TRBV5-1 and TRBJ1-2, is as follows: KAGVTQTPRYLIKTRGQQVTLSCSPISGHRSVSWYQQTPGQGLQFLFEYFSETQRNKGNFPGRFSGRQFSNSRSEMNVSTLELGDSALYLCASRLGFYGYTFGSGTRLTVV.

Points on this clone: One end of the junction does not line up with germline, which may come from a read error. The J gene is TRBJ2-3, the V gene TRBV5-6, with D tentatively TRBD2 (5 bases). The CDR3 is 16 residues long. Germline CDR1 and CDR2: SGHDT and YYEEEE. The DNA for the CDR3 is TGTACCAGCAGCTTGGCCCTCTGGACTAGCACAGATACGCAGTATTTT. Translation gives CTSSLALWTSTDTQYF.

The chain recombines TRBV4-1 with TRBJ2-1; no clear D. This CDR3 is built from 13 residues. The V gene's germline CDR1 is MGHRA and CDR2 YSYEKL. Between the trimmed V and J ends, which lost 0 bases and 10 bases, there was a span of 10 bases. For the CDR3, the DNA is TGCGCCAGCAGCCAAGAGGCGAAAGGGGAGCAGTTCTTC. It codes for CASSQEAKGEQFF.

This sequence joins TRBV7-8 and TRBJ1-5; D unclear. Germline V CDR1 and CDR2: SGHVS, FQNEAQ. V shed 7 bases and J shed 0 bases, with 16 bases lying between them. The CDR3 spans 16 residues. Here the CDR3 DNA reads TGTGCCAGCACCCCCAAAGAGATCTATAGCAATCAGCCCCAGCATTTT. Translated, it gives CASTPKEIYSNQPQHF.

This chain uses TRBV27 with TRBJ2-5, with D possibly being TRBD1 or TRBD2 (5 bases each). This CDR3 has 13 amino acids. With 3 bases removed from V and 4 bases from J, the gap between germline ends came to 9 bases. Looked up from germline, CDR1 is MNHEY and CDR2 is SMNVEV (reference sequence). CDR3 in amino acids: CASSFPGTETQYF. DNA of the CDR3: TGTGCCAGCAGTTTCCCAGGGACAGAGACCCAGTACTTC.

The J gene is TRBJ1-2, the V gene TRBV21-1; the D segment call TRBD1 is taken from the table without a DNA check. TRBV21-1 has pseudogene status. The CDR3 spans 15 residues. The CDR3 sequence: CASSAPGQGEKGYTF. The CDR3 DNA reads TGTGCCAGCAGCGCACCGGGACAGGGGGAGAAGGGCTACACCTTC.

The chain combines TRBV15 with TRBJ2-5, with D possibly being TRBD2 (6 bases). V lost 1 base to trimming and J lost 4 bases, with 19 bases between them. Germline V gene lookup returns CDR1 LNHNV and CDR2 YYDKDF (reference sequence). This CDR3 contains 17 residues. The CDR3 DNA is TGTGCCACCAGCAGAGGTGGGAATACGGGGGTCAGAGAGACCCAGTACTTC. Encoded protein: CATSRGGNTGVRETQYF.

This clone was seen once. The chain is built from TRBV6-4 and TRBJ2-1; 8 bases line up with TRBD2. The germline V gene encodes CDR1 MRHNA and CDR2 SNTAGT. The junction had 8 bases not matched to a gene; V was cut back by 6 bases and J by 10 bases. CDR3 length: 13 residues. CDR3 residues: CASSPSGGPEQFF. The DNA of the CDR3 is TGTGCCAGCAGCCCCAGCGGGGGCCCGGAGCAGTTCTTC.

The CDR3: CAITGGNEQFF. The DNA for the CDR3 is TGTGCCATCACGGGGGGCAATGAGCAGTTCTTC. This chain links TRBV10-3 with TRBJ2-1; 7 bases fit TRBD2. Germline CDR1 is ENHRY and CDR2 is SYGVKD. After removal of 7 bases from V and 6 bases from J, the junction contained 0 bases not matched to a gene. The CDR3 contains 11 residues.

A few counts support this clone. The chain links TRBV9 to TRBJ2-1, with D unresolved. CDR1 is SGDLS, CDR2 YYNGEE, per germline. V was cut by 0 bases and J by 1 base, with 8 bases left in between. The CDR3 sequence is 15 residues long. CDR3 nucleotides: TGTGCCAGCAGCGTAGAGAAGGTTTCCTACAATGAGCAGTTCTTC. It translates to CASSVEKVSYNEQFF.

The chain has TRBV2 and TRBJ1-3; D ambiguous. There are 16 residues in the CDR3. V lost 4 bases and J lost 0, with 13 bases in between. Germline loops: CDR1 SNHLY, CDR2 FYNNEI. CDR3 residues: CASSGVQVASGNTIYF. The CDR3 nucleotides are TGTGCCAGCAGTGGGGTGCAGGTAGCCTCTGGAAACACCATATATTTT.

This clone has just one count. V and J are TRBV7-9 and TRBJ1-5; D possibly corresponds to TRBD1 (6 bases). This CDR3 region has 13 residues. Trimming removed 4 bases at V and 7 bases at J, with 11 bases between. The V gene's germline CDR1 is SEHNR and CDR2 FQNEAQ (reference sequence). The CDR3 region is CASSSQGNQPQHF. The CDR3 bases are TGTGCCAGCAGCTCTCAGGGGAACCAGCCCCAGCATTTT. Complete variable domain (other parts from reference TRBV7-9 and TRBJ1-5): DTGVSQNPRHKITKRGQNVTFRCDPISEHNRLYWYRQTLGQGPEFLTYFQNEAQLEKSRLLSDRFSAERPKGSFSTLEIQRTEQGDSAMYLCASSSQGNQPQHFGDGTRLSIL.

The chain couples TRBV9 to TRBJ2-7; D is unclear. Trimming removed 1 base from V and 5 bases from J, with 10 bases in between. Looked up from germline, CDR1 is SGDLS and CDR2 is YYNGEE. The CDR3 extends over 13 amino acids. CDR3 sequence: CASSVRCLDEQYV. For the CDR3, the DNA is TGTGCCAGCAGCGTACGATGTCTAGACGAGCAGTACGTC.

V is TRBV7-2 and J is TRBJ1-4; perhaps TRBD1 as D (5 bases). The germline V and J ends were trimmed by 4 bases and 7 bases, with 22 bases remaining between them. The germline V gene has CDR1 SGHTA and CDR2 FQGNSA. CDR3 length: 17 residues. CDR3 bases: TGTGCCAGCAGCTCAGACACGTTGACATTCGGGGGTGAAAAACTGTTTTTT. Its translation is CASSSDTLTFGGEKLFF.

The V and J genes are TRBV6-1 and TRBJ1-5; TRBD1 might be the D (5 bases). CDR3 length: 16 residues. V was clipped by 4 bases and J by 5 bases, with 18 bases between them. Germline V gives CDR1 MNHNS, CDR2 SASEGT. CDR3 coding DNA: TGTGCCAGCAGTGTCTCCGGCGGGACGGTGGATCAGCCCCAGCATTTT. The encoded protein is CASSVSGGTVDQPQHF.

The V call is TRBV2, the J call TRBJ2-5; no reliable D call. From germline, CDR1 is SNHLY and CDR2 FYNNEI. The CDR3 loop spans 14 amino acids. V was pared by 1 base and J by 4 bases, with 10 bases between. CDR3 residues: CASSEEDYRETQYF. CDR3 coding DNA: TGTGCCAGCAGTGAAGAAGATTACCGAGAGACCCAGTACTTC.

The chain carries TRBV5-4 and TRBJ2-1; 13 positions agree with TRBD2. Trimming took 5 bases from V and 0 from J; bases not matched to a gene: 2. This CDR3 is built from 16 residues. The germline V gene encodes CDR1 SGHNT and CDR2 YYREEE (reference sequence). As DNA, the CDR3 is TGTGCCAGCAGACTAGCGGGAGGGAGCTCCTACAATGAGCAGTTCTTC. This sequence encodes CASRLAGGSSYNEQFF.

This chain links TRBV21-1 with TRBJ2-7; the table names TRBD2, a call not compared with the DNA. TRBV21-1 is noted as a pseudogene. This CDR3 contains 19 residues. DNA of the CDR3: TGTGCCAGCAGCAAACGCTTCCCCGGTAGCGGGAGGGGTACCTACGAGCAGTACGTC. Protein: CASSKRFPGSGRGTYEQYV.

The chain carries TRBV5-1 and TRBJ2-5; TRBD2 agrees at 11 bases. Unmatched junction bases numbered 6, after V lost 0 bases and J lost 2 bases. This CDR3 has 17 residues. Germline CDR1 and CDR2: SGHRS and YFSETQ. This CDR3 is CASSLVGLADLQETQYF. The CDR3 coding sequence is TGCGCCAGCAGCTTGGTGGGACTAGCGGACCTTCAAGAGACCCAGTACTTC.

The sample holds a few counts of this clone. V and J are TRBV5-1 and TRBJ2-2, with D tentatively TRBD2 (6 bases). The germline V and J ends were trimmed by 7 bases and 5 bases, with 12 bases remaining between them. Germline V gives CDR1 SGHRS, CDR2 YFSETQ. The CDR3 has 13 residues. CDR3: CASWGGGTGELFF. The CDR3 DNA is TGCGCCAGCTGGGGAGGAGGGACCGGGGAGCTGTTTTTT. Drawing the rest from reference TRBV5-1 and TRBJ2-2, the complete variable domain is KAGVTQTPRYLIKTRGQQVTLSCSPISGHRSVSWYQQTPGQGLQFLFEYFSETQRNKGNFPGRFSGRQFSNSRSEMNVSTLELGDSALYLCASWGGGTGELFFGEGSRLTVL.

The sample holds many counts of this clone. This sequence joins TRBV4-1 and TRBJ1-5; 8 bases line up with TRBD1. Germline V gene data show CDR1 as MGHRA and CDR2 as YSYEKL. The J segment lost 6 bases and the V segment lost 2 bases, leaving 9 bases of the junction unmatched. CDR3 size: 16 residues. CDR3 loop: CASSQTAVRGPQPQHF. The CDR3 DNA is TGCGCCAGCAGCCAAACTGCGGTCAGGGGGCCTCAGCCCCAGCATTTT.

In DNA, the CDR3 is TGCGCCAGCAGCCAAGGGATTCTGCAAGAGACCCAGTACTTC. Protein sequence: CASSQGILQETQYF. The genes are TRBV4-1 and TRBJ2-5; no clear D gene. CDR1 is MGHRA, CDR2 YSYEKL, per germline. This CDR3 contains 14 residues. V was cut by 1 base and J by 2 bases, with 8 bases left in between.